This TCR beta chain is drawn from a study of blood T cells in healthy people across ages. Primed by a sample-barcoded 5' primer and a J-beta primer mix, a second PCR proceeded for about 6 to 12 cycles. MiXCR, run by TCRdb on the 5' RACE reads, gives a single entry per CDR3 protein. The sample lists roughly 560,000 distinct CDR3 sequences, 24% occurring once. V shed 6 bases and J 7 bases; nucleotides not matched to a gene: 2. The CDR3 has 13 residues. Germline lookup yields CDR1 DFQATT and CDR2 SNEGSKA (reference sequence). This clonotype was seen just once. The sample was also reused in another study, on T cells of mothers and their children. That report notes: Over 9.5 million reads per mother and 2.5 million to 3 million per child were obtained.

The chain uses TRBV20-1 and TRBJ2-3; 15 bases match TRBD2. This TCR derives from a boy younger than 18 in good health. Source material: blood. The CDR3 here is CSAGLAGGNTQYF. The CDR3 region has the DNA TGCAGTGCCGGACTAGCGGGGGGGAATACGCAGTATTTT.